This T cell receptor beta chain was captured by sequencing in a study of T cell responses to AZD1222 COVID-19 vaccine. This clone appeared a few times. The CDR3 spans 15 residues. Germline assignment: CDR1 SGHTA and CDR2 FQGNSA. Between the trimmed V and J ends, which lost 4 bases and 1 base, there was a span of 12 bases. Sequencing used immunoSEQ multiplex PCR; TCRdb keeps in-frame clones, though not all of them. There are roughly 170,000 clones in the sample; around 90% occur only once, and approximately 2% lies in the top ten. The source material was peripheral blood, sampled on day 0 of AZD1222 vaccination. The clonotype comes from an adult in good health. This chain links TRBV7-2 with TRBJ2-3; D might be TRBD2 (6 bases). The CDR3 is CASSSIAEGTDTQYF. CDR3 sequence (DNA): TGTGCCAGCAGCTCCATAGCGGAAGGCACAGATACGCAGTATTTT.